This paragraph reports one T cell receptor beta chain. Its binding antigen is unknown. Base quality data are lacking; no much larger clone is found one base away. The trial excluded patients who had a history of autoimmune disease or were on systemic immunosuppression. Peripheral blood for TCR sequencing was drawn from every dose cohort at baseline, at cycle 4 day 1 and at cycle 7 day 1. The samples were drawn from a first-in-human, open-label, multicenter phase I dose-escalation trial of ivuxolimab. Adults with locally advanced or metastatic melanoma, renal cell carcinoma, hepatocellular carcinoma or head and neck squamous cell carcinoma were enrolled in the trial. Before TCR sequencing, CD4+ T cells and CD8+ T cells from peripheral blood were sorted into separate populations. The germline ends are 11 bases apart after V is trimmed by 4 bases and J by 2 bases. The CDR3 spans 14 residues, from the cysteine through the phenylalanine. CDR3 DNA is the only sequence kept; it has 42 bases, read in frame from the first base. Per the germline V gene, SGHRS is the CDR1 and YFSETQ is the CDR2.

The sample is drawn from a study of OX40 agonist ivuxolimab in advanced cancers. Concerning the study at large: Ivuxolimab was an agonistic, fully human IgG2 monoclonal antibody directed against OX40 (CD134), a costimulatory receptor. Intravenous ivuxolimab was administered to patients every 2 weeks at six dose levels: 0.01, 0.1, 0.3, 1.5, 3 and 10 mg/kg. Of the roughly 51 patients in dose escalation, about 19 had hepatocellular carcinoma, approximately 15 had melanoma, 9 had renal cell carcinoma and 9 had head and neck cancer. In the dose-escalation cohort, around 80% of patients were male, and the mean age was 60 years with a range of roughly 23 to 79. Prior anti-PD-1, anti-PD-L1 or anti-CTLA-4 therapy was permitted, and checkpoint inhibitors had been received by about 37% of dose-escalation patients. Partial responses were achieved by three dose-escalation patients, of whom one had hepatocellular carcinoma and two had cutaneous melanoma. Peripheral TCRbeta sequencing aimed to test whether ivuxolimab altered TCR sequence diversity and caused clonal T-cell expansion. The paper covers the monotherapy dose-escalation part of the phase I ivuxolimab trial, which included N of about 50 patients. Study-wide conclusions, independent of this receptor: The antigen specificity of the clonally expanded peripheral T cells was not determined. In partial responders in the 0.1-3.0 mg/kg groups, normalized peripheral clonal expansion was found to be among the lowest, especially among CD8+ T cells. At doses of 0.1 to 3.0 mg/kg, clonal expansion of both CD4+ and CD8+ T cells in blood was seen between baseline and week 6. Low levels of normalized T-cell clonal expansion were also seen in some patients who did not respond. After ivuxolimab, more expanded clones were found on average in CD8+ T cells than in CD4+ T cells.

Genomic DNA was extracted from sorted cells for sequencing of the TCRbeta CDR3 region. The immunoSEQ Assay was used for sequencing of TCRbeta CDR3 regions. TCRdb retrieved this table from immuneACCESS and kept in-frame rearrangements only. Not all clones are present; in checked studies, unresolved V genes account for under half, and no reason is known for the remainder. This sample lists roughly 70,000 clones; approximately 90% were detected once. The ten largest clones represent over 2.5% of the sample. This receptor was identified in an adult with an advanced solid tumor such as melanoma, head and neck, liver or kidney cancer. The rearranged chain carries TRBV5-1 and TRBJ2-3, with a weak D call of TRBD1 (6 bases match). Sample: CD4+ or CD8+ T cells sorted from blood, taken in a trial of the OX40 agonist ivuxolimab. The CDR3 has the sequence CASSIGQTTDTQYF. The DNA reads as follows: TGCGCCAGCAGCATAGGACAGACCACAGATACGCAGTATTTT. When the CDR3 is completed using the reference TRBV5-1 and TRBJ2-3 genes on either side, the full variable domain is KAGVTQTPRYLIKTRGQQVTLSCSPISGHRSVSWYQQTPGQGLQFLFEYFSETQRNKGNFPGRFSGRQFSNSRSEMNVSTLELGDSALYLCASSIGQTTDTQYFGPGTRLTVL.